This T cell receptor (beta chain) was sequenced in a study of blood T cell repertoires in COVID-19. Study details: Acute and convalescent COVID-19 samples came from the United States, Italy and Spain. In each case, the material was cDNA or gDNA derived from T cells, B-cell-depleted T cells, or PBMCs.

Residents of approximately 25 US areas, aged 18 to 89 years, made up the participants. Clinical histories supplied by participants themselves formed the basis of cohort assignment. Germline loops: CDR1 SGHTA, CDR2 FQGNSA. With 5 bases removed from V and 5 bases from J, the gap between germline ends came to 12 bases. This CDR3 region has 13 residues. Here immunoSEQ multiplex PCR was the method, and the copy in TCRdb shows in-frame clones only, minus some. The sample carries 250,000 or so clones, roughly 80% recorded once. The TCR was taken from a man between 50 and 59 years old who had recovered from COVID-19. The rearrangement links TRBV7-2 to TRBJ1-2; D might be TRBD1 (6 bases). The source material was PBMCs or T cells enriched from blood (not recorded which). For the CDR3, the DNA is TGTGCCAGCAGCAGTAAAGGGGGTTATGGCTACACCTTC. Its protein is CASSSKGGYGYTF.